This T cell receptor (beta chain) was obtained from a study of radiotherapy plus CTLA-4 blockade in lung cancer. The wider study: Objective responses were observed in approximately 17% of patients, and disease control was achieved by about 30%. Overall study findings and caveats: The authors reported that early blood T cell clone dynamics, with interferon-beta, best predicted response. Researchers report tumor-derived TCR clones expanding in blood after radiotherapy plus ipilimumab.

Those with chemo-refractory metastatic non-small-cell lung cancer were treated with focal radiation combined with CTLA-4 blockade using ipilimumab. The V and J ends lost 4 bases and 2 bases respectively, with 12 bases between them. In germline, CDR1 is SGHTS, CDR2 YDEGEE. This CDR3 is 15 amino acids long. Of note for this clone: What it binds is unknown.

Produced via immunoSEQ multiplex PCR; TCRdb's table is partial and in-frame only. The sample lists about 78,000 clones, around nine tenths occurring once. The chain has TRBV5-8 and TRBJ2-2; TRBD1 might be the D (6 bases). The receptor was derived from a human donor with non-small cell lung cancer who had stable disease on radiotherapy plus ipilimumab. The sequenced sample was peripheral blood, obtained from a patient treated with radiotherapy plus ipilimumab. The CDR3 here is CASSTTRGNTGELFF. CDR3 nucleotides: TGTGCCAGCAGCACTACCAGGGGCAACACCGGGGAGCTGTTTTTT. The complete variable domain, with remaining parts taken from reference TRBV5-8 and TRBJ2-2, reads EAGVTQSPTHLIKTRGQQATLRCSPISGHTSVYWYQQALGLGLQFLLWYDEGEERNRGNFPPRFSGRQFPNYSSELNVNALELEDSALYLCASSTTRGNTGELFFGEGSRLTVL.